This T cell receptor beta chain was recorded in a study of T cell responses to AZD1222 COVID-19 vaccine. TCRdb's copy holds only in-frame clones and misses some; the assay was immunoSEQ multiplex PCR. This table has about 170,000 clones, around nine tenths appearing once. Findings of the study overall: Only six individuals given AZD1222 were seropositive at baseline.

Germline V lookup: CDR1 GTSNPN, CDR2 SVGIG (reference sequence). The CDR3 length is 15 residues. Trimming took 3 bases from V and 2 from J, leaving 17 bases between them. Regarding this clone: What it recognizes is unknown.

The source was peripheral blood, collected on day 0 of AZD1222 vaccination. This sequence originates from an adult in good health. This chain joins TRBV30 and TRBJ2-7, with D perhaps TRBD1 or TRBD2 (5 bases each). The CDR3 coding sequence is TGTGCCTGGAGCCCGGGGCGGGCCAGAGCCTACGAGCAGTACTTC. Protein: CAWSPGRARAYEQYF.